The 22 T cell receptor beta chains below come from one sample, sequenced in a study of T-cell memory formation after mild COVID-19. TCRdb reprocessed the 5' RACE reads via MiXCR and lists one record per CDR3 protein. The sample yields about 560,000 distinct CDR3 sequences, about a fifth seen once. The sample consisted of PBMCs or a T cell subset sorted from them (not recorded which). These TCRs come from an adult woman who had mild COVID-19 (a few samples of this study predate the infection). Cell type and time point are not known.

This sequence joins TRBV30 and TRBJ2-4; the match to TRBD2 covers 7 bases. The CDR3 has 14 amino acids. Germline V gene lookup returns CDR1 GTSNPN and CDR2 SVGIG (reference sequence). The trim removed 2 bases at V and 0 bases at J, leaving 1 base unmatched. The CDR3 DNA reads TGTGCCTGGAGTCCGGGAGGAGCCAAAAACATTCAGTACTTC. This sequence encodes CAWSPGGAKNIQYF.

This clonotype was picked up a small number of times. V is TRBV12-3 or TRBV12-4 and J is TRBJ2-1; 7 positions match TRBD2. V lost 2 bases, J lost 5 bases, and 6 bases stayed unmatched. This CDR3 is 15 amino acids long. The DNA of the CDR3 is TGTGCCAGCAGTTTAACGTCCGCGGGAGACAATGAGCAGTTCTTC. This encodes CASSLTSAGDNEQFF.

V is TRBV7-8 and J is TRBJ1-1, with D maybe TRBD1 (5 bases). CDR1 and CDR2 from the germline V gene are SGHVS and FQNEAQ. The CDR3 runs to 13 residues. V gave up 6 bases and J gave up 5 bases, with 13 bases separating them. The CDR3 sequence is CASSWRGQTEAFF. The CDR3, as DNA: TGTGCCAGCAGTTGGAGGGGCCAAACTGAAGCTTTCTTT. Based on the CDR3 plus reference TRBV7-8 and TRBJ1-1, the full variable domain is GAGVSQSPRYKVAKRGQDVALRCDPISGHVSLFWYQQALGQGPEFLTYFQNEAQLDKSGLPSDRFFAERPEGSVSTLKIQRTQQEDSAVYLCASSWRGQTEAFFGQGTRLTVV.

The table lists this clonotype with a few counts. V usage is TRBV5-1 and J usage is TRBJ2-1, with a tentative D call TRBD2 (6 bases). Trimming took off 0 bases at V and 7 bases at J, with 23 bases between the two ends. The CDR3 spans 18 residues. The V gene's germline CDR1 is SGHRS and CDR2 YFSETQ. The CDR3: CASSLALWEDGGWNEQFF. The CDR3 bases are TGCGCCAGCAGCTTGGCCTTATGGGAGGACGGCGGGTGGAATGAGCAGTTCTTC.

The chain recombines TRBV12-3 or TRBV12-4 with TRBJ1-6; 7 bases fit TRBD1. This CDR3 comprises 17 residues. Losses at the gene ends were 0 bases for V and 10 bases for J; bases not matched to a gene: 12. In DNA, the CDR3 is TGTGCCAGCAGTTTAGCGCTGAGACAGGGATTTGGATCACCCCTCCACTTT. It specifies CASSLALRQGFGSPLHF.

This rearrangement joins TRBV15 to TRBJ1-5; D is uncertain. In germline, CDR1 is LNHNV, CDR2 YYDKDF (reference sequence). V dropped 1 base and J dropped 6 bases, with 4 bases sitting between them. CDR3 length equals 12 residues. The DNA of the CDR3 is TGTGCCACCAGCAGAGCTAGTCAGCCCCAGCATTTT. It yields the protein CATSRASQPQHF.

The V call is TRBV20-1, the J call TRBJ2-7, with D perhaps matching TRBD2 (6 bases). In germline, CDR1 is DFQATT, CDR2 SNEGSKA (reference sequence). The CDR3 covers 13 residues. V dropped 3 bases and J dropped 4 bases, with 13 bases sitting between them. CDR3 bases: TGCAGTGCTAGGCAGCAGGGAGGATACGAGCAGTACTTC. As protein: CSARQQGGYEQYF.

This clonotype was counted only a few times. V gene TRBV6-4 combines with J gene TRBJ2-2; possible D gene TRBD2, 6 bases. This CDR3 is 13 amino acids long. Germline CDR1 reads MRHNA; CDR2 reads SNTAGT. With 4 bases removed from V and 8 bases from J, the gap between germline ends came to 11 bases. The CDR3 region is CASSARDPGELFF. The CDR3 region has the DNA TGTGCCAGCAGTGCGCGGGATCCGGGGGAGCTGTTTTTT.

The chain has TRBV20-1 and TRBJ1-4, with D uncertain. The germline V gene encodes CDR1 DFQATT and CDR2 SNEGSKA (reference sequence). The V end was cut by 5 bases, the J end by 0 bases, with 13 bases between. CDR3 length: 15 residues. The CDR3 coding sequence is TGCAGTGCTGATTGGGCCTACGCAACTAATGAAAAACTGTTTTTT. Residues: CSADWAYATNEKLFF.

A few counts support this clonotype. CDR3 sequence reads: CASARGQGNYGYTF. CDR3 bases: TGTGCCAGCGCCAGAGGGCAGGGGAACTATGGCTACACCTTC. This chain connects TRBV7-2 to TRBJ1-2; maybe TRBD1 (6 bases). Trimming removed 8 bases from V and 2 bases from J, with 15 bases in between. This CDR3 region has 14 residues. Germline V gives CDR1 SGHTA, CDR2 FQGNSA.

The rearrangement links TRBV27 to TRBJ2-7, with a possible D match to TRBD2 (7 bases). Germline lookup yields CDR1 MNHEY and CDR2 SMNVEV (reference sequence). V shed 5 bases and J shed 5 bases, with 16 bases lying between them. The CDR3 covers 14 residues. CDR3 nucleotide sequence: TGTGCCAGCAGTCCAGGGACGGGGGGCAACGAGCAGTACTTC. This translates into CASSPGTGGNEQYF.

The chain is built from TRBV9 and TRBJ1-1; D may be TRBD1 (6 bases). The CDR3 totals 15 residues. Germline-derived CDR1 and CDR2 are SGDLS and YYNGEE. V lost 0 bases, J lost 3 bases, and 12 bases lay in between. The CDR3 is CASSVVGAQDTEAFF. The CDR3 DNA is TGTGCCAGCAGCGTAGTGGGGGCGCAGGACACTGAAGCTTTCTTT.

This clonotype came up a few times. V and J are TRBV18 and TRBJ1-6; D is ambiguous. V gave up 3 bases and J gave up 8 bases, with 8 bases separating them. CDR3 length equals 13 residues. Germline assignment: CDR1 KGHSH and CDR2 LQKENI. The CDR3 DNA reads TGTGCCAGCTCACCGGGGATCCATTCACCCCTCCACTTT. Its protein product is CASSPGIHSPLHF. The full variable domain, with the rest looked up from reference TRBV18 and TRBJ1-6, is NAGVMQNPRHLVRRRGQEARLRCSPMKGHSHVYWYRQLPEEGLKFMVYLQKENIIDESGMPKERFSAEFPKEGPSILRIQQVVRGDSAAYFCASSPGIHSPLHFGNGTRLTVT.

The chain links TRBV7-2 to TRBJ2-5; TRBD2 matches at 9 bases. Germline V gene lookup returns CDR1 SGHTA and CDR2 FQGNSA. The length of the CDR3 is 14 residues. The V segment lost 5 bases and the J segment 5 bases; nucleotides outside the gene matches: 6. The CDR3 sequence is CASSPRGGEETQYF. For the CDR3, the DNA is TGTGCCAGCAGCCCGCGGGGGGGCGAGGAGACCCAGTACTTC.

This chain links TRBV7-2 with TRBJ2-1, with D possibly TRBD1 on 6 matching bases. This CDR3 spans 13 amino acids. V dropped 6 bases and J dropped 7 bases, with 13 bases sitting between them. CDR1 SGHTA and CDR2 FQGNSA come from the germline V gene. The CDR3 nucleotides read TGTGCCAGCAGGGCCGGACAGCCTAATGAGCAGTTCTTC. As protein: CASRAGQPNEQFF.

This clonotype occurred a few times. This sequence joins TRBV13 and TRBJ2-5; TRBD1 matches 7 bases. Trimming took 5 bases from V and 1 from J; bases not matched to a gene: 10. Germline values: CDR1 PRHDT, CDR2 FYEKMQ (reference sequence). This CDR3 region has 16 residues. CDR3 nucleotides: TGTGCCAGCAGCCTTCAGACAGGGATCTTCCAAGAGACCCAGTACTTC. It translates to CASSLQTGIFQETQYF.

The V gene is TRBV19, the J gene TRBJ2-1; no clear D. The CDR3 contains 14 residues. Trimming stripped 10 bases from V and 0 bases from J, with 13 bases between. Per the germline V gene, CDR1 is LNHDA and CDR2 is SQIVND (reference sequence). This CDR3 is CATRSGDSYNEQFF. The CDR3 DNA follows: TGTGCCACCCGCTCAGGCGACTCCTACAATGAGCAGTTCTTC.

V gene TRBV4-1 combines with J gene TRBJ1-2; the D is unclear. Germline loops: CDR1 MGHRA, CDR2 YSYEKL. V shed 0 bases and J shed 4 bases, with 12 bases lying between them. There are 15 residues in the CDR3. Written as DNA, the CDR3 is TGCGCCAGCAGCCAAGAGACTTCGGGGATCTATGGCTACACCTTC. Translated, it gives CASSQETSGIYGYTF.

This clonotype was seen a handful of times. This rearrangement joins TRBV12-5 to TRBJ2-2; 10 bases match TRBD2. CDR1 is LGHNT, CDR2 FRNRAP, per germline. V was clipped by 0 bases and J by 4 bases; unmatched bases: 5. The CDR3 is made up of 17 amino acids. The CDR3 sequence is CASGLVLLAGATGELFF. The CDR3 region has the DNA TGTGCTAGTGGTTTGGTGCTGCTAGCGGGGGCCACCGGGGAGCTGTTTTTT.

This clonotype was observed a few times. This sequence joins TRBV6-5 and TRBJ2-3, with D uncertain. V dropped 7 bases and J dropped 8 bases, with 10 bases sitting between them. The V gene's germline CDR1 is MNHEY and CDR2 SVGAGI. This CDR3 spans 11 amino acids. In DNA form, the CDR3 reads TGTGCCAGCAATTCCGTGGGTACGCAGTATTTT. Its protein product is CASNSVGTQYF.

The V gene is TRBV24-1, the J gene TRBJ2-7; D possibly corresponds to TRBD2 (7 bases). The CDR3 is made up of 14 amino acids. The germline gives CDR1 KGHDR, CDR2 SFDVKD. Trimming removed 4 bases from V and 6 bases from J, with 15 bases in between. As DNA, the CDR3 is TGTGCCACCAGTGAGGCGGGGGCCCGCAGCGAGCAGTACTTC. Translating gives CATSEAGARSEQYF.

This clonotype was picked up a small number of times. This sequence joins TRBV7-9 and TRBJ2-1, with D unclear. The CDR3 covers 16 residues. The germline CDR1 and CDR2 sequences are SEHNR and FQNEAQ (reference sequence). Trimming removed 6 bases from V and 6 bases from J, with 21 bases in between. The CDR3: CASSLRWRTSGNEQFF. As DNA, the CDR3 is TGTGCCAGCAGTTTGAGGTGGCGCACCTCAGGCAATGAGCAGTTCTTC.